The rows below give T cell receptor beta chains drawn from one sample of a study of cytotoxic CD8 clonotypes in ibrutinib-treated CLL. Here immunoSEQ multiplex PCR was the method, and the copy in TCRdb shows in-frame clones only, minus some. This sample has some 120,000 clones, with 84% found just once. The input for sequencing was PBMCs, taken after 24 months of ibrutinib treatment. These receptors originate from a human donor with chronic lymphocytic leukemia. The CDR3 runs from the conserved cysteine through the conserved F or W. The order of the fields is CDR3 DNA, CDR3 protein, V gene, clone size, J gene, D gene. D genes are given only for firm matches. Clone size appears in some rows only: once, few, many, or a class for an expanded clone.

TGTGCCAGCAGCTTTACACAAGGGGGGTCACCCCTCCACTTT | CASSFTQGGSPLHF | TRBV13 | - | TRBJ1-6 | -
TGTGCCAGTAGTATCCGCCCGGCTGAAGCTTTCTTT | CASSIRPAEAFF | TRBV19 | - | TRBJ1-1 | -
TGTGCCAGCAGCACAAGGACAGGGGGCCTGGGCTACACCTTC | CASSTRTGGLGYTF | TRBV7-2 | - | TRBJ1-2 | TRBD1
TGTGCCAGCAGATTAGAGGTTTCTAGCACTGAAGCTTTCTTT | CASRLEVSSTEAFF | TRBV2 | - | TRBJ1-1 | -
TGTGCCAGCAGCTTAGGGGGGGCTTTTAACACTGAAGCTTTCTTT | CASSLGGAFNTEAFF | TRBV11-2 | - | TRBJ1-1 | -
TGTGCCAGCAGCTTAGGGGACGCGTATAGCAATCAGCCCCAGCATTTT | CASSLGDAYSNQPQHF | TRBV7-2 | - | TRBJ1-5 | -
TGTGCCAGCAGCTCGGGGGCCAAAGGGGCTAACTATGGCTACACCTTC | CASSSGAKGANYGYTF | TRBV5-4 | - | TRBJ1-2 | -
TGTGCCAGCAGCGCTTTTGGCCTGACAGTCAATGGCTACACCTTC | CASSAFGLTVNGYTF | TRBV6-1 | - | TRBJ1-2 | -
TGTGCCAGCGGAATGACCTACACTGAAGCTTTCTTT | CASGMTYTEAFF | TRBV7-2 | few | TRBJ1-1 | -
TGTGCCAGCTTGGGGGGGATGTCGGCCAAAAACATTCAGTACTTC | CASLGGMSAKNIQYF | TRBV6-1 | - | TRBJ2-4 | TRBD2
TGTGCCAGCAGTACAATGGGACAGGGGGCTGGTGAAGCTTTCTTT | CASSTMGQGAGEAFF | TRBV6-5 | few | TRBJ1-1 | TRBD1
TGTGCCAGCAGGTATAATTCACCCCTCCACTTT | CASRYNSPLHF | TRBV2 | - | TRBJ1-6 | -
TGTGCCAGCTCACCACCGACAGGGGTATATGGCTACACCTTC | CASSPPTGVYGYTF | TRBV18 | - | TRBJ1-2 | TRBD1
TGTGCCTGGAATCGGGGGAACACCATATATTTT | CAWNRGNTIYF | TRBV30 | - | TRBJ1-3 | -
TGCGCCAGCAGTCAAGGGCAGATGAACACTGAAGCTTTCTTT | CASSQGQMNTEAFF | TRBV23-1 | - | TRBJ1-1 | -
TGCGCCAGCAGCCTGACAGGTGCTGGGACTGAAGCTTTCTTT | CASSLTGAGTEAFF | TRBV5-1 | once | TRBJ1-1 | -
TGTGCCAGCAGCTTACGAGGGACAGGGGTTTCTGGGGCCAACGTCCTGACTTTC | CASSLRGTGVSGANVLTF | TRBV7-6 | - | TRBJ2-6 | TRBD1
TGTGCCAGTAGTCTCACGCAGAGCGGTTCTGAAGCTTTCTTT | CASSLTQSGSEAFF | TRBV19 | few | TRBJ1-1 | -
TGTGCCAGCAGCTTGACGGACTATAAGGATACGCAGTATTTT | CASSLTDYKDTQYF | TRBV7-3 | - | TRBJ2-3 | -
TGTGCCAGCAGTGGCGACAGGGGGCTTGAGCAGTACTTC | CASSGDRGLEQYF | TRBV6-4 | - | TRBJ2-7 | TRBD1
TGTGCCAGCAGCCTAGGGACTAGCGGGGGGGCTGCGGGTACCGGGGAGCTGTTTTTT | CASSLGTSGGAAGTGELFF | TRBV7-8 | - | TRBJ2-2 | TRBD2
TGTGCCAGCAGCTTACGAACAGGGAAAGAACATGGCTACACCTTC | CASSLRTGKEHGYTF | TRBV7-9 | once | TRBJ1-2 | -
TGTGCCACCAGCAGCCAAGGGGGGCACTACGAGCAGTACTTC | CATSSQGGHYEQYF | TRBV15 | once | TRBJ2-7 | -
TGTGCCAGCTCACTGCGGGAGGGACAGGGAAACATTCAGTACTTC | CASSLREGQGNIQYF | TRBV18 | few | TRBJ2-4 | -
TGTGCCAGCAACGTATTGACAGGGACGGAGACCCAGTACTTC | CASNVLTGTETQYF | TRBV6-1 | - | TRBJ2-5 | TRBD1
TGCGCCAGCAGCCCGGGACTAGCGGAATACGAGCAGTACTTC | CASSPGLAEYEQYF | TRBV4-3 | - | TRBJ2-7 | TRBD2
TGTGCCAGCAGCCCCAGCGGACTAGCGGGGGGGCAAGGAGAGCAGTACTTC | CASSPSGLAGGQGEQYF | TRBV13 | - | TRBJ2-7 | TRBD2
TGTGCCAGCAGCTCCAGACAGGGAAGATACGAGCAGTACTTC | CASSSRQGRYEQYF | TRBV6-5 | - | TRBJ2-7 | TRBD1
TGTGCCAGCAGCTTAGGGTTCGGGGAGAGCTCCTACGAGCAGTACTTC | CASSLGFGESSYEQYF | TRBV7-9 | - | TRBJ2-7 | -
TGTGCCAGCAAGGGACAGGACAGTCCCTACGAGCAGTACTTC | CASKGQDSPYEQYF | TRBV28 | - | TRBJ2-7 | TRBD1
TGTGCCAGCAGTTACTCGGCAGGGGGGGGTTACGAGCAGTACTTC | CASSYSAGGGYEQYF | TRBV6-5 | - | TRBJ2-7 | -
TGTGCCAGCAGCTTACGGCGGTCTGAAGCTTTCTTT | CASSLRRSEAFF | TRBV13 | - | TRBJ1-1 | -
TGTGCCAGCCGCAAGAATTACAGAAACACTGAAGCTTTCTTT | CASRKNYRNTEAFF | TRBV28 | - | TRBJ1-1 | -
TGTGCCAGCTCACCAAGGGGGACTGGGGCCAACGTCCTGACTTTC | CASSPRGTGANVLTF | TRBV18 | - | TRBJ2-6 | -
TGTGCCAGCAGCTCGGACAGCTCCGAGACCCAGTACTTC | CASSSDSSETQYF | TRBV5-6 | - | TRBJ2-5 | -
TGTGCCAGCAGGGGCGCGGATCAGCCCCAGCATTTT | CASRGADQPQHF | TRBV6-5 | - | TRBJ1-5 | -
TGTGCCACTACAGGGTCCCAAGAGACCCAGTACTTC | CATTGSQETQYF | TRBV6-6 | - | TRBJ2-5 | -
TGTGCCAGCAGCTTAGTAATGGCAACCTATGGCTACACCTTC | CASSLVMATYGYTF | TRBV7-2 | - | TRBJ1-2 | -
TGTGCCAGCAGTGGGTCAGCAAATTCACCCCTCCACTTT | CASSGSANSPLHF | TRBV2 | - | TRBJ1-6 | -
TGTGCCAGCAGCTTAAGGGACAGGGGAGAGACCCAGTACTTC | CASSLRDRGETQYF | TRBV7-7 | - | TRBJ2-5 | TRBD1
TGCGCCAGCAGCTTGCGGGACAGGGGCGAGCAGTTCTTC | CASSLRDRGEQFF | TRBV5-1 | - | TRBJ2-1 | TRBD1
TGTGCCAGCAGCTCCTACCATTTGGGTACAGATACGCAGTATTTT | CASSSYHLGTDTQYF | TRBV5-6 | - | TRBJ2-3 | -
TGTGCCAGCAGTGATGTCCCGGTATCTGGAAACACCATATATTTT | CASSDVPVSGNTIYF | TRBV2 | - | TRBJ1-3 | -
TGTGCCAGCAGCCAAAGGGACGACACTAATTCACCCCTCCACTTT | CASSQRDDTNSPLHF | TRBV7-9 | - | TRBJ1-6 | -
TGTGCCAGCAGCCGTAACAGGGGGAATGAAGCTTTCTTT | CASSRNRGNEAFF | TRBV7-2 | - | TRBJ1-1 | TRBD1
TGCGCCAGCAGCCAAGAGTGGCAGTTGATACCTGAAGCTTTCTTT | CASSQEWQLIPEAFF | TRBV4-3 | - | TRBJ1-1 | -
TGTGCCAGCAGCCATAAATACAGAGGGGTGGCCAATGAGCAGTTCTTC | CASSHKYRGVANEQFF | TRBV7-2 | few | TRBJ2-1 | -
TGTGCCGCCGGGAGGTGGAACACTGAAGCTTTCTTT | CAAGRWNTEAFF | TRBV6-1 | - | TRBJ1-1 | -
TGTGCCAGCAGCCATACAGGGGTCGACTATGGCTACACCTTC | CASSHTGVDYGYTF | TRBV4-2 | - | TRBJ1-2 | TRBD1
TGCGCCAGCAGCCCACTCCGAATTTCCTACAATGAGCAGTTCTTC | CASSPLRISYNEQFF | TRBV5-1 | - | TRBJ2-1 | -
TGTGCCACCAGAGCCCGCCTTCCGGGGGTCGGCAATCAGCCCCAGCATTTT | CATRARLPGVGNQPQHF | TRBV15 | - | TRBJ1-5 | -
TGTGCCAGCAGCGCAAGAGGAGGAGGCCCAGATACGCAGTATTTT | CASSARGGGPDTQYF | TRBV7-2 | - | TRBJ2-3 | -